Listed below are T cell receptor beta chains from one sample, sequenced in a study of early T cells in non-severe SARS-CoV-2 infection. TCRdb recomputed calls from the 5' RACE reads with MiXCR, one row per CDR3 protein. Of around 47,000 distinct CDR3 sequences listed, roughly 10% are singletons. Sequenced: whole blood. Every receptor here comes from an adult who was a healthcare worker with PCR-confirmed SARS-CoV-2 infection or an uninfected control (not recorded which). Each CDR3 is given with its conserved first and last residue. The order of the fields is V gene, J gene, CDR3 protein.

>TRBV6-5|TRBJ1-6
CASREHRDSPLHF
>TRBV6-2/TRBV6-3|TRBJ2-7
CASSYGLLSEQYF
>TRBV29-1|TRBJ2-7
CSVAGAGGSYEQYF
>TRBV11-2|TRBJ2-7
CASSLESRGTVYF
>TRBV30|TRBJ1-1
CAWSRTLNTEAFF
>TRBV6-1|TRBJ2-6
CAISWEPNSGANVLTF
>TRBV28|TRBJ2-3
CATVESGRTDTQYF
>TRBV27|TRBJ2-5
CASSYGSKETQYF
>TRBV28|TRBJ2-2
CASRWDTGELFF
>TRBV20-1|TRBJ2-1
CSARAGTSGNNEQFF
>TRBV7-8|TRBJ2-7
CASTRLAGPYEQYF
>TRBV29-1|TRBJ2-7
CSASIGTGTYEQYF
>TRBV3-1|TRBJ1-2
CASSRNRESYGYTF
>TRBV3-1|TRBJ1-4
CASSLTGGNEKLFF
>TRBV28|TRBJ2-7
CASLAGGPTYEQYF
>TRBV29-1|TRBJ2-5
CSVEKETQYF
>TRBV20-1|TRBJ1-6
CSAPPFGLLDNSPLHF
>TRBV4-2|TRBJ2-1
CASSQDLGEAWNEQFF
>TRBV27|TRBJ2-7
CASSHDKGTLYEQYF
>TRBV11-2|TRBJ2-5
CASSLKLPKAPGQTKETQYF
>TRBV20-1|TRBJ2-1
CSAPTVASGRFSYNEQFF
>TRBV20-1|TRBJ2-1
CSATSGRGGNEQFF